The 25 T cell receptor beta chains listed next were all sequenced from one sample in a study of cytomegalovirus exposure and HLA in healthy donors. 60 Vbeta and 13 Jbeta primers were used in PCR. Assay used: immunoSEQ multiplex PCR; TCRdb lists only in-frame clones, some missing. The repertoire consists of about 160,000 clones, with about 81% occurring once and the leading ten covering approximately 1.6%. The sample was PBMCs. Receptors originate from a girl aged 5 to 17 in good health and CMV-seropositive.

The rearrangement joins TRBV2 to TRBJ1-5, with 7 bases identical to TRBD1. With V trimmed by 6 bases and J by 6 bases, 5 bases remained unmatched. This CDR3 contains 13 residues. CDR1 is SNHLY, CDR2 FYNNEI, per germline. The CDR3 DNA is TGTGCCAGCAGAGACAGGGCGGGTCAGCCCCAGCATTTT. Translation: CASRDRAGQPQHF.

The chain joins TRBV19 to TRBJ2-7, with D uncertain. Germline V CDR1 and CDR2: LNHDA, SQIVND (reference sequence). CDR3 length: 16 residues. The V end lost 6 bases, the J end lost 2 bases, and 20 bases lay between the germline ends. The DNA of the CDR3 is TGTGCCAGTAGCCGTTTCGGTGGGCAGTCCACCTACGAGCAGTACTTC. Translation: CASSRFGGQSTYEQYF. The full variable domain, rest sourced from reference TRBV19 and TRBJ2-7, is DGGITQSPKYLFRKEGQNVTLSCEQNLNHDAMYWYRQDPGQGLRLIYYSQIVNDFQKGDIAEGYSVSREKKESFPLTVTSAQKNPTAFYLCASSRFGGQSTYEQYFGPGTRLTVT.

This clone was seen once. The gene calls are TRBV21-1 and TRBJ2-7; no check of the table's D call, TRBD2, against the DNA was made. TRBV21-1 is a known pseudogene. This CDR3 contains 14 residues. CDR3 sequence reads: CASSNSGGTYEQYF. The CDR3 DNA is TGTGCCAGCAGCAATTCGGGAGGGACCTACGAGCAGTACTTC.

The gene calls are TRBV11-3 and TRBJ1-1; D may be TRBD1 (6 bases). The CDR3 loop spans 14 amino acids. V lost 2 bases and J 4 bases, leaving 11 bases between the germline ends. In germline, CDR1 is SGHNT, CDR2 YENEEA. The CDR3 loop is CASSLRGGRTEAFF. Here the CDR3 DNA reads TGTGCCAGCAGCTTACGAGGGGGTCGCACTGAAGCTTTCTTT.

The table lists this clone with a few counts. The chain carries TRBV7-2 and TRBJ1-5, with 7 bases that match TRBD1. V trimming: 2 bases; J trimming: 11 bases; junction bases outside the gene matches: 6. The germline V gene encodes CDR1 SGHTA and CDR2 FQGNSA. The CDR3 loop spans 13 amino acids. Here the CDR3 reads CASSLRGQVAQHF. In nucleotides, the CDR3 is TGTGCCAGCAGCTTAAGGGGGCAGGTGGCCCAGCATTTT.

The V call is TRBV6-1, the J call TRBJ1-1; weak D call: TRBD1 (6 bases). Trimming removed 1 base at V and 0 bases at J, with 9 bases between. This CDR3 comprises 15 residues. Germline CDR1 and CDR2: MNHNS and SASEGT. For the CDR3, the DNA is TGTGCCAGCAGTGAAGAGGGGACAATGAACACTGAAGCTTTCTTT. Its translation: CASSEEGTMNTEAFF.

The rearrangement joins TRBV5-1 to TRBJ1-1; weak D call: TRBD1 (5 bases). CDR1 is SGHRS and CDR2 is YFSETQ in the germline V gene. With 3 bases removed from V and 6 bases from J, the gap between germline ends came to 12 bases. The CDR3 spans 13 residues. The CDR3 loop is CASSYNQGSEAFF. CDR3 DNA sequence: TGCGCCAGCAGCTACAACCAGGGCTCTGAAGCTTTCTTT. Full variable domain (remainder filled in from reference TRBV5-1 and TRBJ1-1): KAGVTQTPRYLIKTRGQQVTLSCSPISGHRSVSWYQQTPGQGLQFLFEYFSETQRNKGNFPGRFSGRQFSNSRSEMNVSTLELGDSALYLCASSYNQGSEAFFGQGTRLTVV.

A few counts support this clone. The gene calls are TRBV4-2 and TRBJ2-5; TRBD1 agrees at 9 bases. Germline V gene sequence: CDR1 LGHNA, CDR2 YNFKEQ. Trimming removed 3 bases from V and 5 bases from J; junction bases left unmatched: 10. This CDR3 comprises 16 residues. Here the CDR3 DNA reads TGTGCCAGCAGCCAGTTGGGACAGGGTCGGTCGGAGACCCAGTACTTC. Amino acid sequence: CASSQLGQGRSETQYF.

This CDR3 reads CATQESGSLNEQFF. The DNA for the CDR3 is TGTGCCACCCAGGAGAGCGGGAGTTTGAATGAGCAGTTCTTC. The chain uses TRBV15 and TRBJ2-1; 8 positions match TRBD2. There are 14 residues in the CDR3. CDR1 LNHNV and CDR2 YYDKDF come from the germline V gene (reference sequence). V was clipped by 8 bases and J by 7 bases; unmatched bases: 10.

This clone was seen once. The chain joins TRBV15 to TRBJ1-1; a weak D match, TRBD1 (5 bases). V shed 5 bases and J shed 3 bases, with 10 bases lying between them. The germline gives CDR1 LNHNV, CDR2 YYDKDF (reference sequence). The CDR3 spans 13 residues. CDR3 loop: CATSVQGYTEAFF. The CDR3 coding sequence is TGTGCCACCAGCGTGCAGGGTTACACTGAAGCTTTCTTT.

V gene TRBV30 combines with J gene TRBJ2-7, with 8 bases aligning to TRBD1. The CDR3 covers 17 residues. V shed 4 bases, J shed 2 bases, and the junction held 16 bases outside the gene matches. Germline V lookup: CDR1 GTSNPN, CDR2 SVGIG (reference sequence). This CDR3 reads CAWMWGQRTGKPYEQYF. In nucleotides, the CDR3 is TGTGCCTGGATGTGGGGCCAGCGGACAGGGAAACCCTACGAGCAGTACTTC.

The chain couples TRBV7-2 to TRBJ1-5; the D is unclear. Germline assignment: CDR1 SGHTA and CDR2 FQGNSA. CDR3 length: 15 amino acids. The germline V and J ends were trimmed by 2 bases and 0 bases, with 8 bases remaining between them. The CDR3 DNA reads as TGTGCCAGCAGCTTATCGGGAGATAGCAATCAGCCCCAGCATTTT. Protein sequence: CASSLSGDSNQPQHF.

This rearrangement joins TRBV4-3 to TRBJ2-1; 15 bases fit TRBD2. This CDR3 is built from 19 residues. J lost 8 bases, V lost 0 bases, and 11 bases had no gene match. In germline, CDR1 is LGHNA, CDR2 YSLEER. This chain's CDR3 is CASSQEGLAGGPRHDEQFF. The CDR3 DNA follows: TGCGCCAGCAGCCAAGAAGGACTAGCGGGGGGGCCGCGCCACGATGAGCAGTTCTTC.

The CDR3 coding sequence is TGTGCCACAAGGACAGGGGGCCGTCAGCCCCAGCATTTT. This gives the protein CATRTGGRQPQHF. The chain joins TRBV10-3 to TRBJ1-5, with TRBD1 matching 11 bases. Trimming took 10 bases from V and 6 from J; bases not matched to a gene: 5. Germline loops: CDR1 ENHRY, CDR2 SYGVKD. This CDR3 comprises 13 residues.

This clone was found once. CDR3 sequence reads: CASSLDRGVTGELFF. The CDR3 bases are TGTGCCAGCAGCCTGGACAGGGGGGTCACCGGGGAGCTGTTTTTT. The chain is built from TRBV5-4 and TRBJ2-2; 10 nucleotides match TRBD1. V lost 4 bases to trimming and J lost 4 bases; unmatched junction nucleotides: 4. The germline CDR1 and CDR2 sequences are SGHNT and YYREEE (reference sequence). The CDR3 is 15 amino acids.

This clone appeared a single time. This sequence joins TRBV10-2 and TRBJ1-4, with 8 bases matching TRBD1. CDR1 and CDR2 from the germline V gene are WSHSY and SAAADI. V was pared by 4 bases and J by 4 bases, with 5 bases of the junction left unmatched. This CDR3 spans 15 amino acids. CDR3 protein: CASSGQGANNEKLFF. Written as DNA, the CDR3 is TGCGCCAGCAGTGGGCAGGGGGCAAATAATGAAAAACTGTTTTTT.

This sequence joins TRBV5-6 and TRBJ2-3; TRBD2 matches 10 bases. CDR3 size: 15 residues. Germline assignment: CDR1 SGHDT and CDR2 YYEEEE. V trimming: 2 bases; J trimming: 4 bases; junction bases outside the gene matches: 4. The CDR3 region is CASSFRSGGADTQYF. CDR3 nucleotide sequence: TGTGCCAGCAGCTTCCGAAGCGGGGGGGCAGATACGCAGTATTTT.

The chain employs TRBV6-6 and TRBJ2-7; the D is unclear. Germline CDR1 MNHNY, CDR2 SVGAGI (reference sequence). The CDR3 has 15 residues. Between the trimmed V and J ends, which lost 5 bases and 2 bases, there was a span of 16 bases. The CDR3 DNA reads as TGTGCCAGCAGTCCTTCTACCCTGAGGACCTACGAGCAGTACTTC. Its protein is CASSPSTLRTYEQYF.

This sequence joins TRBV19 and TRBJ2-1; the D gene is possibly TRBD1 (6 bases). Per the germline V gene, CDR1 is LNHDA and CDR2 is SQIVND (reference sequence). The CDR3 covers 18 residues. V was shortened by 3 bases and J by 4 bases, with 22 bases between the two germline ends. CDR3 DNA sequence: TGTGCCAGTAGTATCCGAGGGTTGCGAGGGGGTAGTTACAATGAGCAGTTCTTC. It translates to CASSIRGLRGGSYNEQFF.

The chain links TRBV2 to TRBJ2-1; D uncertain. This CDR3 is built from 13 residues. Germline CDR1 reads SNHLY; CDR2 reads FYNNEI. Trimming removed 3 bases from V and 4 bases from J, with 7 bases in between. The CDR3 spells CASSEETYNEQFF. The CDR3 DNA follows: TGTGCCAGCAGTGAGGAGACTTACAATGAGCAGTTCTTC.

The V and J genes are TRBV29-1 and TRBJ1-1; no clear D gene. Trimming took 0 bases from V and 1 from J, leaving 6 bases between them. The germline CDR1 and CDR2 sequences are SQVTM and ANQGSEA. This CDR3 has 13 residues. CDR3 sequence: CSVEDQENTEAFF. CDR3 in DNA: TGCAGCGTTGAAGATCAGGAGAACACTGAAGCTTTCTTT.

As for this clone: An end of the junction differs from the germline gene, which may be a read error. The chain recombines TRBV7-7 with TRBJ2-3; 7 positions match TRBD2. The germline V gene has CDR1 SSHAT and CDR2 FNYEAQ (reference sequence). The length of the CDR3 is 17 residues. This CDR3 is CASSPELAAGFGDTQYF. CDR3 DNA: TGTGCTAGCAGCCCGGAGCTAGCGGCGGGGTTCGGAGATACGCAGTATTTT.

The J gene is TRBJ1-1, the V gene TRBV5-1; D not resolved. V lost 2 bases and J lost 4, with 12 bases in between. The CDR3 loop spans 14 amino acids. From germline, CDR1 is SGHRS and CDR2 YFSETQ. As DNA, the CDR3 is TGCGCCAGCAGCTTAACGGGTTCGACCACTGAAGCTTTCTTT. This codes for CASSLTGSTTEAFF.

The chain is built from TRBV2 and TRBJ2-7, with TRBD2 identical over 11 bases. Per germline, CDR1 SNHLY and CDR2 FYNNEI. The CDR3 loop spans 15 amino acids. V lost 7 bases to trimming and J lost 1 base; unmatched junction nucleotides: 6. The CDR3 DNA sequence: TGTGCCAGCAAACCGGGACTAGCGGTGTCCTACGAGCAGTACTTC. It codes for CASKPGLAVSYEQYF.

The J gene is TRBJ1-1, the V gene TRBV19; 8 bases match TRBD1. The length of the CDR3 is 17 residues. Germline CDR1 reads LNHDA; CDR2 reads SQIVND (reference sequence). With 4 bases clipped from V and 4 bases from J, the junction kept 14 bases outside the gene matches. The CDR3 is CASSTWDRPGGGTEAFF. CDR3 bases: TGTGCCAGTAGTACCTGGGACAGGCCGGGCGGGGGCACTGAAGCTTTCTTT. Filled out from reference TRBV19 and TRBJ1-1, the complete variable domain reads DGGITQSPKYLFRKEGQNVTLSCEQNLNHDAMYWYRQDPGQGLRLIYYSQIVNDFQKGDIAEGYSVSREKKESFPLTVTSAQKNPTAFYLCASSTWDRPGGGTEAFFGQGTRLTVV.